Listed below are T cell receptor beta chains from one sample, sequenced in a study of stem cell transplantation in POMP-related autoinflammatory disease. Assay used: immunoSEQ multiplex PCR; TCRdb lists only in-frame clones, some missing. Of 30,000 or so clones in the sample, about 90% were seen once. The input for sequencing was CD4+ T cells from PBMCs, taken before stem cell transplantation. Receptors originate from a human donor with POMP-related autoinflammation and immune dysregulation (PRAID). The CDR3 runs from the conserved cysteine through the conserved F or W. The D gene is left open where the match is weak. A row's size may be missing; if present it is once, few, many or a size class.

clone_size,j_call,d_call,v_call,cdr3_aa,cdr3_nt
.,TRBJ2-6,.,TRBV27,CASSLYGGRAGANVLTF,TGTGCCAGCAGTTTATATGGGGGAAGGGCTGGGGCCAACGTCCTGACTTTC
.,TRBJ2-7,.,TRBV7-9,CASSTGHTEQYF,TGTGCCAGCAGCACTGGACACACCGAGCAGTACTTC
.,TRBJ1-2,.,TRBV30,CAWSIVAEGGYTF,TGTGCCTGGAGTATCGTGGCCGAAGGGGGCTACACCTTC
.,TRBJ1-5,TRBD1,TRBV4-2,CASSPRTGSLFSNQPQHF,TGTGCCAGCAGTCCGAGGACAGGGTCCCTTTTTAGCAATCAGCCCCAGCATTTT
once,TRBJ2-2,.,TRBV11-2,CASSGQGGGNTGELFF,TGTGCCAGCAGCGGCCAGGGAGGGGGGAACACCGGGGAGCTGTTTTTT
.,TRBJ1-2,.,TRBV6-6,CASSYPGDYGYTF,TGTGCCAGCAGTTACCCGGGAGACTATGGCTACACCTTC
few,TRBJ2-7,.,TRBV2,CASSYYEQYF,TGTGCCAGCAGCTACTACGAGCAGTACTTC
.,TRBJ1-1,TRBD1,TRBV5-1,CASSLAPGQGSKNTEAFF,TGCGCCAGCAGCTTGGCTCCGGGACAGGGGTCTAAGAACACTGAAGCTTTCTTT
few,TRBJ2-7,TRBD1,TRBV5-1,CASSWTGGGYEQYF,TGCGCCAGCAGCTGGACAGGGGGAGGCTACGAGCAGTACTTC
.,TRBJ1-6,TRBD1,TRBV6-5,CASSTGQGNSPLHF,TGTGCCAGCAGTACGGGACAGGGAAATTCACCCCTCCACTTT
.,TRBJ2-5,TRBD1,TRBV4-1,CASSQPGTGVETQYF,TGCGCCAGCAGCCAACCGGGGACAGGGGTTGAGACCCAGTACTTC
.,TRBJ1-6,.,TRBV28,CASKGAHYNSPLHF,TGTGCCAGCAAAGGGGCCCACTATAATTCACCCCTCCACTTT
once,TRBJ2-5,TRBD2,TRBV5-1,CASSRTSGREETQYF,TGCGCCAGCAGCCGGACTAGCGGGAGAGAAGAGACCCAGTACTTC
.,TRBJ1-2,.,TRBV4-1,CASSQGPHGYGYTF,TGCGCCAGCAGCCAAGGACCCCACGGCTATGGCTACACCTTC
.,TRBJ2-1,.,TRBV4-1,CASSQTGYLGDEQFF,TGCGCCAGCAGCCAAACAGGGTACCTGGGAGATGAGCAGTTCTTC
.,TRBJ1-1,.,TRBV6-1,CASSKGLDTEAFF,TGTGCCAGCAGTAAGGGATTGGACACTGAAGCTTTCTTT
.,TRBJ2-3,TRBD1,TRBV4-2,CASSQGQGLDTQYF,TGTGCCAGCAGCCAAGGACAGGGGTTAGATACGCAGTATTTT
.,TRBJ2-3,TRBD2,TRBV5-1,CASSLPLAGGPTDTQYF,TGCGCCAGCAGCTTGCCCTTAGCGGGAGGGCCAACAGATACGCAGTATTTT
.,TRBJ2-2,.,TRBV7-6,CASSLARRGPGELFF,TGTGCCAGCAGCTTAGCGCGCAGGGGCCCCGGGGAGCTGTTTTTT
few,TRBJ2-2,TRBD1,TRBV5-4,CASSSRDRGNTGELFF,TGTGCCAGCAGCTCCCGGGACAGGGGAAACACCGGGGAGCTGTTTTTT
once,TRBJ1-5,.,TRBV7-6,CASSFDRDQPQHF,TGTGCCAGCAGCTTCGACCGAGATCAGCCCCAGCATTTT
.,TRBJ2-3,.,TRBV6-5,CASSYRDPTDTQYF,TGTGCCAGCAGTTACCGGGACCCCACAGATACGCAGTATTTT
.,TRBJ1-6,.,TRBV11-2,CASSPWGNSPLHF,TGTGCCAGCAGCCCCTGGGGGAATTCACCCCTCCACTTT
.,TRBJ2-7,TRBD1,TRBV5-1,CASRLERDSYEQYF,TGCGCCAGCAGACTTGAACGGGACAGCTACGAGCAGTACTTC
.,TRBJ2-5,.,TRBV2,CASSRHPTGTQYF,TGTGCCAGCAGTAGACACCCAACAGGGACCCAGTACTTC
.,TRBJ1-1,.,TRBV18,CASSPRRDSIDNTEAFF,TGTGCCAGCTCACCCCGACGGGACTCAATCGATAACACTGAAGCTTTCTTT
.,TRBJ1-5,.,TRBV6-1,CASSERAAPGNQPQHF,TGTGCCAGCAGTGAACGTGCCGCGCCCGGCAATCAGCCCCAGCATTTT
.,TRBJ2-1,TRBD1,TRBV27,CASSLFAIIEQGAYNEQFF,TGTGCCAGCAGTTTATTCGCGATTATCGAACAGGGGGCCTACAATGAGCAGTTCTTC
few,TRBJ1-1,.,TRBV5-6,CASSPVGETEAFF,TGTGCCAGCAGCCCCGTGGGGGAGACTGAAGCTTTCTTT
.,TRBJ2-1,TRBD2,TRBV28,CASSSSGRREEQFF,TGTGCCAGCAGTTCGAGCGGGAGGCGGGAGGAGCAGTTCTTC
once,TRBJ2-7,.,TRBV14,CASSQETGFVSDEQYF,TGTGCCAGCAGCCAAGAAACAGGGTTTGTAAGTGACGAGCAGTACTTC
.,TRBJ2-2,.,TRBV9,CASSLRTGELFF,TGTGCCAGCAGCCTCCGGACCGGGGAGCTGTTTTTT
once,TRBJ1-1,.,TRBV23-1,CASSLGLNTEAFF,TGCGCCAGCAGTCTTGGGTTGAACACTGAAGCTTTCTTT
few,TRBJ1-2,.,TRBV30,CAWSVFQRNGYTF,TGTGCCTGGAGTGTTTTTCAGAGGAATGGCTACACCTTC
.,TRBJ1-4,.,TRBV11-3,CASSLGQRGEKLFF,TGTGCCAGCAGCTTAGGCCAGAGGGGTGAAAAACTGTTTTTT
.,TRBJ2-7,.,TRBV5-1,CASSPQGTAYEQYF,TGCGCCAGCAGCCCCCAGGGTACGGCCTACGAGCAGTACTTC
.,TRBJ2-2,.,TRBV11-2,CASRIMGELFF,TGTGCCAGCAGAATAATGGGGGAGCTGTTTTTT
.,TRBJ2-2,.,TRBV5-1,CASSFGRGTGELFF,TGCGCCAGCAGCTTCGGGCGGGGAACCGGGGAGCTGTTTTTT
.,TRBJ2-3,.,TRBV10-1,CASSGSGERSTDTQYF,TGCGCCAGCAGCGGTAGTGGGGAGAGAAGCACAGATACGCAGTATTTT
.,TRBJ2-1,TRBD2,TRBV5-1,CASSSLSGLAGAINEQFF,TGCGCCAGCAGCTCCCTTTCGGGACTAGCGGGGGCTATCAATGAGCAGTTCTTC
.,TRBJ2-7,.,TRBV11-3,CASSQRGGEQYF,TGTGCCAGCAGCCAACGAGGAGGCGAGCAGTACTTC
.,TRBJ2-7,.,TRBV9,CASSVGAGVSYEQYF,TGTGCCAGCAGCGTAGGGGCAGGGGTATCCTACGAGCAGTACTTC
.,TRBJ1-2,.,TRBV13,CASSLDTYKGYTF,TGTGCCAGCAGCTTAGACACGTATAAAGGCTACACCTTC
.,TRBJ2-2,TRBD1,TRBV5-1,CASSLNPRGQGSGELFF,TGCGCCAGCAGCTTGAACCCCAGGGGGCAAGGGTCCGGGGAGCTGTTTTTT
few,TRBJ1-2,.,TRBV7-9,CASSRPVSGGNYGYTF,TGTGCCAGCAGCCGCCCGGTGAGTGGAGGAAACTATGGCTACACCTTC
once,TRBJ1-2,.,TRBV27,CASSLSEGINYGYTF,TGTGCCAGCAGTTTATCGGAGGGGATTAACTATGGCTACACCTTC
.,TRBJ1-3,.,TRBV5-1,CASSPETGNTIYF,TGCGCCAGCAGCCCGGAGACTGGAAACACCATATATTTT
.,TRBJ2-7,.,TRBV7-8,CASSPRLLTSYEQYF,TGTGCCAGCAGCCCGCGACTACTTACCTCCTACGAGCAGTACTTC
.,TRBJ1-1,.,TRBV27,CASLRAWGSSTEAFF,TGTGCCAGCCTTCGTGCATGGGGATCAAGTACTGAAGCTTTCTTT
.,TRBJ2-5,.,TRBV7-9,CASSLAGLGETQYF,TGTGCCAGCAGCTTAGCTGGCCTAGGGGAGACCCAGTACTTC
.,TRBJ2-3,.,TRBV7-9,CASSLALMGGTQYF,TGTGCCAGCAGCTTAGCGCTAATGGGGGGTACGCAGTATTTT
.,TRBJ2-5,.,TRBV19,CASSIEETQYF,TGTGCCAGTAGTATAGAAGAGACCCAGTACTTC